Sequencing of this T cell receptor (beta chain) was carried out in a study of T cell responses to AZD1222 COVID-19 vaccine. Points from the study as a whole: Repertoires were sampled only after the peak T cell response. Rises in breadth and depth of Spike-specific TCRs came after two AZD1222 doses. Among AZD1222 vaccinees, only 5 to 7 were seropositive at baseline. A mostly white British donor set with more females was recruited, and clonal diversity was possibly underestimated.

Measured with immunoSEQ multiplex PCR; TCRdb has only the in-frame clones, and not every one. The sample holds 130,000 to 150,000 clones; 75% to 85% are singletons and the top ten take approximately 4%. The V gene lost 4 bases and the J gene lost 8 bases, with 16 bases spanning the gap. CDR3 length: 14 amino acids. CDR1 and CDR2 (germline): LGHDT, YNNKEL (reference sequence). A note on this clone: Antigen specificity is unknown.

This receptor was identified in an adult in good health. The chain is built from TRBV3-1 (or the pseudogene TRBV3-2) and TRBJ2-3; D is ambiguous. Sequencing was performed on peripheral blood, taken on day 0 of MenACWY control vaccination. CDR3 sequence: CASSPRTTPGTQYF. CDR3 coding DNA: TGTGCCAGCAGCCCCCGGACCACTCCAGGTACGCAGTATTTT.